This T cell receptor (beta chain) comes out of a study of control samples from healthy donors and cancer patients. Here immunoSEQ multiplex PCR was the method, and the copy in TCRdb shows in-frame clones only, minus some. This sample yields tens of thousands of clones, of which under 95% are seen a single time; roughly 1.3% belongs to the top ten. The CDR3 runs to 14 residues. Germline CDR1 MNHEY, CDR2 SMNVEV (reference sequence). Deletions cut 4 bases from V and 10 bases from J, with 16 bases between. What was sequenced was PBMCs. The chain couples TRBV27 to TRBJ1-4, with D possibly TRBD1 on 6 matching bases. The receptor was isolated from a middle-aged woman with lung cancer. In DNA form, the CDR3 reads TGTGCCAGCAGTTCACAGGGAGGTGACGGAAAACTGTTTTTT. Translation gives CASSSQGGDGKLFF. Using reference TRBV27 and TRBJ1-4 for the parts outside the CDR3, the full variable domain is EAQVTQNPRYLITVTGKKLTVTCSQNMNHEYMSWYRQDPGLGLRQIYYSMNVEVTDKGDVPEGYKVSRKEKRNFPLILESPSPNQTSLYFCASSSQGGDGKLFFGSGTQLSVL.